What follows describes a single T cell receptor beta chain. Its antigen is currently unknown. This entry belongs to a study of shared clonotypes between healthy human individuals. Study-wide background: The study used three CD4 naive, three CD4 memory, two CD8 naive and one CD8 memory plate per donor. Study-wide points: Clonotype sharing among donors likely depends on sequencing depth.

V dropped 0 bases and J dropped 0 bases, with 9 bases sitting between them. The germline V gene encodes CDR1 KGHSH and CDR2 LQKENI. The length of the CDR3 is 16 residues. Running of the assay took place at deep level. Sorted-subset replicate PCRs used 200 ng of genomic DNA. This amount corresponded to some 32,000 T cell genomes. Clones were read by immunoSEQ multiplex PCR, and TCRdb kept only the in-frame ones, dropping some. The sample includes some 2,400,000 clones, approximately 96% of them seen just once. This chain links TRBV18 with TRBJ2-4; D gene unclear. Sequences were obtained from naive CD4+ T cells sorted from blood. Specified subset: CD45RA+ positively selected. This sequence originates from a man aged 18-30 years in good health. CDR3 sequence (DNA): TGTGCCAGCTCACCACCGAACAGTCTAGCCAAAAACATTCAGTACTTC. As protein: CASSPPNSLAKNIQYF.